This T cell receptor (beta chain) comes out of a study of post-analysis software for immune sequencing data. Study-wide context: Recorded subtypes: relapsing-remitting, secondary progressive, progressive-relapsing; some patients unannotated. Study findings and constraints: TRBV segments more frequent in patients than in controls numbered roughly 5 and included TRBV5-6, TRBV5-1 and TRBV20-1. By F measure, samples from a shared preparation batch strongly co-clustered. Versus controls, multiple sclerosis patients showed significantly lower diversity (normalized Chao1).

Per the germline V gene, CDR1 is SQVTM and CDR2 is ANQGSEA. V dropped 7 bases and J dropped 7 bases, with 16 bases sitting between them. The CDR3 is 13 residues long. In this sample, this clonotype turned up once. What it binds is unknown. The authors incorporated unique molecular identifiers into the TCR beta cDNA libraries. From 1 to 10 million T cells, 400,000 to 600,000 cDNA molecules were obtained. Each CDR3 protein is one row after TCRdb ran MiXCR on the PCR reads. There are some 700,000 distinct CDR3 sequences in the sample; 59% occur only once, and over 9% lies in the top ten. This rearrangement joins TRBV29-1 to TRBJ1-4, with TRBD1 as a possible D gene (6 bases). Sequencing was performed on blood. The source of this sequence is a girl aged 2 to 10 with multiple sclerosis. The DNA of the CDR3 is TGCAGCGCCCAAGGGGGGGGCAGTGAAAAACTGTTTTTT. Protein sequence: CSAQGGGSEKLFF.